The 5 T cell receptor beta chains listed next were all sequenced from one sample in a study of control samples from healthy donors and cancer patients. The method was immunoSEQ multiplex PCR; TCRdb's version includes in-frame clones alone and lacks a portion of them. The sample yields 80,000 or so clones, roughly 94% seen once. Sequencing was performed on blood. All receptors come from a woman in her forties in good health.

The rearrangement links TRBV30 to TRBJ1-1, with D possibly being TRBD1 (6 bases). Germline assignment: CDR1 GTSNPN and CDR2 SVGIG (reference sequence). The CDR3 spans 12 residues. V lost 6 bases and J lost 2, with 10 bases in between. Here the CDR3 DNA reads TGTGCCTGTCCGGGGGCAAACACTGAAGCTTTCTTT. Protein sequence: CACPGANTEAFF.

This clone occurred a few times. The sample carries other DNA sequences with the same CDR3. The rearrangement links TRBV2 to TRBJ1-1, with D possibly TRBD1 on 5 matching bases. The CDR3 runs to 13 residues. Looked up from germline, CDR1 is SNHLY and CDR2 is FYNNEI. The V gene lost 4 bases and the J gene lost 2 bases, with 8 bases spanning the gap. CDR3 region: CASSGQGNTEAFF. The CDR3 coding sequence is TGTGCCAGCAGTGGGCAGGGAAACACTGAAGCTTTCTTT. Complete variable domain (other parts from reference TRBV2 and TRBJ1-1): EPEVTQTPSHQVTQMGQEVILRCVPISNHLYFYWYRQILGQKVEFLVSFYNNEISEKSEIFDDQFSVERPDGSNFTLKIRSTKLEDSAMYFCASSGQGNTEAFFGQGTRLTVV.

This chain uses TRBV5-1 with TRBJ2-1; TRBD2 matches at 13 bases. This CDR3 has 19 residues. Germline V gene lookup returns CDR1 SGHRS and CDR2 YFSETQ. Trimming cost V 4 bases and J 4 bases; bases outside gene matches: 14. The CDR3 sequence is CASSPRGTSGDLGYNEQFF. The CDR3 DNA reads TGCGCCAGCAGCCCGAGAGGGACTAGCGGGGATCTAGGGTACAATGAGCAGTTCTTC.

The chain is built from TRBV19 and TRBJ2-1; D assignment may be TRBD1 or TRBD2 (5 bases each). Germline values: CDR1 LNHDA, CDR2 SQIVND (reference sequence). V gave up 1 base and J gave up 4 bases, with 14 bases separating them. The length of the CDR3 is 16 residues. CDR3 residues: CASSIVVGDVYNEQFF. As DNA, the CDR3 is TGTGCCAGTAGTATAGTAGTTGGGGACGTATACAATGAGCAGTTCTTC.

This chain links TRBV19 with TRBJ2-3, with 8 nucleotides matching TRBD2. Looked up from germline, CDR1 is LNHDA and CDR2 is SQIVND (reference sequence). Trimming removed 5 bases from V and 4 bases from J; junction bases left unmatched: 2. This CDR3 is built from 13 residues. The CDR3 spells CASSERESDTQYF. CDR3 sequence (DNA): TGTGCCAGTAGTGAGCGGGAGTCAGATACGCAGTATTTT.